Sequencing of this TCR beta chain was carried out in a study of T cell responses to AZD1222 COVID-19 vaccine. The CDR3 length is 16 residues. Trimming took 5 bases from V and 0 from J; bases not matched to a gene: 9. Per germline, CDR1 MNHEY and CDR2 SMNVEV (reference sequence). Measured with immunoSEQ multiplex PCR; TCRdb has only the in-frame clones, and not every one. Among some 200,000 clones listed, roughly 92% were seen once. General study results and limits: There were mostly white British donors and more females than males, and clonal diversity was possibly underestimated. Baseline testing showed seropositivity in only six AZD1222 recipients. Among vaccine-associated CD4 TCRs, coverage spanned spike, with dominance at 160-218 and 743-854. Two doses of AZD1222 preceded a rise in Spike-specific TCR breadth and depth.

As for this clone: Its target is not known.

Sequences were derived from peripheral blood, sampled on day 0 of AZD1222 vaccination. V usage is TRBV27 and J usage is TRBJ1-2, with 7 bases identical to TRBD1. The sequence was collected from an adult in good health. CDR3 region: CASSTRQGYANYGYTF. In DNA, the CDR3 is TGTGCCAGCAGTACGCGACAGGGCTACGCTAACTATGGCTACACCTTC.